Included here is one T cell receptor (beta chain) sequence, with context. Its antigen is as yet unknown. Having been cultured for approximately ten days, the cells underwent CD4+ T cell isolation. At days 3 and 7, half of the medium was exchanged for IL-2 medium. Method: immunoSEQ multiplex PCR; TCRdb's copy keeps in-frame clones and lacks some. The sample includes almost 40,000 clones, around 80% of them seen just once. This CDR3 contains 15 residues. Germline CDR1 and CDR2: SGHRS and YFSETQ. V lost 2 bases to trimming and J lost 0 bases, with 10 bases between them. This sample is part of a study of vaccination effects on CD4 cells after COVID-19. The wider study: The participants, recipients of two vaccine doses, got either BNT162b2 or mRNA-1273. Study-wide findings and caveats: Marked clonal contraction was seen in infection- and vaccine-induced clones late after vaccination. Convalescent patients were few in the study, and early post-infection timepoints were absent.

This clonotype originated in a human donor who received a COVID-19 vaccine. The chain uses TRBV5-1 and TRBJ2-3; D is unresolved. The sample was CD4+ T cells from PBMCs cultured without peptide, taken before COVID-19 vaccination. The CDR3 loop is CASSLGDTSTDTQYF. CDR3 in DNA: TGCGCCAGCAGCTTAGGAGATACTAGCACAGATACGCAGTATTTT.